The T cell receptor beta chain under discussion was sequenced for a study of CD8 T cells in Susac syndrome. Sequencing of TCR beta was performed on blood CD8+ T cells and on blood CD4+ T cells. Through negative isolation, CD4+ and CD8+ T cells were obtained, while TEMRA cells were enriched using FACS. RNA amounts of about 0.45 to 1 ug underwent reverse transcription with random hexamers. An immunoSEQ multiplex PCR generated amplified TCR beta CDR3 products spanning 54 Vbeta and 13 Jbeta. TCRdb ran MiXCR on the immunoSEQ multiplex PCR reads and lists one entry per CDR3 protein. The sample includes a few hundred thousand distinct CDR3 sequences, more than 85% seen only once; the top ten take 0.07% to 0.095%. CDR1 KGHSH and CDR2 LQKENI come from the germline V gene. The V end was cut by 1 base, the J end by 7 bases, with 8 bases between. The CDR3 runs 14 residues.

V and J are TRBV18 and TRBJ1-6, with D hard to call. The sample taken for sequencing was CD4+ T cells from PBMCs. This sequence was found in a human donor with multiple sclerosis. CDR3 loop: CASSPRNLNSPLHF. CDR3 bases: TGTGCCAGCTCACCACGTAACCTAAATTCACCCCTCCACTTT.